The entry below describes one TCR beta chain. Its antigen is not identified. The assay used was immunoSEQ (version v3.0), run at survey level. Generated by immunoSEQ multiplex PCR, the TCRdb table keeps only in-frame clones and is missing some. The table lists 30,000 to 40,000 clones, approximately 75% of them singletons. The V end was cut by 0 bases, the J end by 5 bases, with 10 bases between. This CDR3 region has 14 residues. Germline lookup yields CDR1 KGHSH and CDR2 LQKENI. The United States was where all participants with HIV were treated. These data are taken from a study of long-term antiretroviral therapy in people with HIV. General study findings and limits: Dominant in the repertoire at all time points were clones expanded before ART.

The clonotype was recovered from a man in his fifties with HIV. Material: unsorted PBMCs, obtained 3 years after starting antiretroviral therapy. The rearrangement uses TRBV18 and TRBJ2-5; weak D call: TRBD2 (6 bases). This CDR3 is CASSPPGGFETQYF. In DNA form, the CDR3 reads TGTGCCAGCTCACCACCGGGGGGATTCGAGACCCAGTACTTC.